This T cell receptor (beta chain) was sequenced during a study of cytomegalovirus exposure and HLA in healthy donors. General observations from the study: Most likely, a cluster of highly shared sequence variants arose as a sequencing artifact. Reports showed the classifier diagnosing cytomegalovirus status with high specificity and sensitivity.

About this clone itself: No antigen is known for it.

This CDR3 has 13 residues. From germline, CDR1 is SGHDT and CDR2 YYEEEE. 60 Vbeta and 13 Jbeta primers were used in PCR. Using immunoSEQ multiplex PCR, the repertoire was profiled, and TCRdb retains in-frame clones only, with some absent. The repertoire includes about 150,000 clones, 87% of them detected once, and around 5.5% sits in the top ten. The V gene is TRBV5-6, the J gene TRBJ2-5; D is perhaps TRBD1 (6 bases). TRBJ2-7 matches the DNA end more closely, so the J call is doubtful. This TCR was sampled from a woman aged 30 to 39 in good health and CMV-seronegative. The sequenced material came from PBMCs. The CDR3 region is CASSRQGLYEQYF. CDR3 nucleotides: TGTGCCAGCAGTCGGCAGGGGCTCTACGAGCAGTACTTC.